Sequencing of this T cell receptor beta chain was carried out in a study of blood T cell repertoires in COVID-19 (dated by TCRdb to 2020 to 2021). For the study in its entirety: Samples from collaborators originated in the United States, Italy and Spain and spanned both the acute and convalescent phases of COVID-19. The prospective study material was composed of cDNA or gDNA derived from T cells, B-cell-depleted T cells, or PBMCs. Deeply sampled blood TCRbeta repertoires from subjects exposed to, actively infected with, or recovered from COVID-19 were included in the dataset. A freely available public database, intended as a resource for researchers studying the immune response to SARS-CoV-2, is where the repertoires were released. Samples came from the ongoing ImmuneRACE study (first 160 participants) plus 1,254 subjects from 6 global collaborators. Nearly every sample came with metadata listing a de-identified subject ID, COVID-19 status, age in years and sex. Where available, HLA class I and class II types were obtained from metadata supplied by the sample provider rather than from assay-based typing.

What the study reported, not specific to this receptor: The amount of clinical and demographic metadata varied by source and participant and was provided uncurated.

V is cut back by 5 bases and J by 9 bases, with 8 bases in the junction unmatched. CDR3 length: 15 amino acids, cysteine to phenylalanine. The CDR3 DNA has 45 bases and is translated from base 1. The germline V gene (reference sequence) gives CDR1 as MNHEY and CDR2 as SMNVEV. To note about this clone: This receptor's antigen is unknown. There are no base qualities to consult, and no much larger clone falls within one base.

TCRbeta CDR3 regions were amplified from genomic DNA by means of the immunoSEQ Assay, a bias-controlled multiplex PCR. Turning to the authors' computational methods: The number of nucleated cells in each sample was estimated from the amplification of reference gene primers within the assay. To quantify the absolute abundance of each unique TCRbeta CDR3 rearrangement, sequence reads were collapsed and filtered. For each sample, productive Simpson clonality was calculated as the square root of Simpson's diversity index over productive rearrangements. The table comes from immuneACCESS by way of TCRdb, which keeps in-frame sequences with V and J called. Part of the clones is missing from these tables; in studies checked, under half for an unresolved V gene and the rest for unknown reasons. That table gives V, J and clone size, and the DNA gave D and trimming. The table for this sample lists 350,000 to 450,000 clones; around nine tenths of them were counted only once. The top ten clones comprise approximately 1.5% of the sample.

Participants in the prospective study were enrolled through a virtual design, were aged roughly 18 to 90 years, and lived in under 25 United States geographic areas. Cohort assignment in the prospective study relied on participant-reported clinical history from a screening survey and a study questionnaire. Exposed participants had been in contact, within 2 weeks of entering the study, with a person who had a PCR-confirmed or clinician-diagnosed case of COVID-19. In the prospective study, mobile phlebotomists collected whole blood, serum and a nasopharyngeal or oropharyngeal swab from each participant. Additional blood draws and questionnaires over an approximately 2-month period could optionally be provided by prospective study participants. Before DNA extraction, blood samples from the prospective study were shipped at room temperature or frozen.

This chain is built from TRBV27 and TRBJ2-1; 12 of the junction bases match TRBD2. This clonotype was sampled from a woman under 30 who had been exposed to COVID-19. The material sequenced was PBMCs or T cells enriched from blood (not recorded which). The sequenced DNA: TGTGCCAGCAGTCAACTAGCGGGAGGATGGATTGAGCAGTTCTTC. This encodes CASSQLAGGWIEQFF.